The text below deals with one TCR beta chain. The ends were cut back, 1 base at V and 3 bases at J, with 10 bases in the middle. The CDR3 runs 15 residues. CDR1 SGHVS and CDR2 FNYEAQ come from the germline V gene. The sample is drawn from a study of control samples from healthy donors and cancer patients. Produced via immunoSEQ multiplex PCR; TCRdb's table is partial and in-frame only. Of about 100,000 clones listed, more than 85% were seen once; the top ten hold under 20%. The sequenced material came from blood. This TCR was recovered from a woman in her forties or fifties in good health. The J gene is TRBJ1-3, the V gene TRBV7-6; possibly TRBD1 for D (5 bases). The DNA for the CDR3 is TGTGCCAGCAGCTTAGGCTCAGGGAGTGGAAACACCATATATTTT. It encodes CASSLGSGSGNTIYF.